This passage covers 10 T cell receptor beta chains from one sample sequenced in a study of blood T cell repertoires in COVID-19. Assay used: immunoSEQ multiplex PCR; TCRdb lists only in-frame clones, some missing. This table holds roughly 220,000 clones, roughly 85% found once. The sample comprised PBMCs or T cells enriched from blood (not recorded which). The receptor source for this set is a woman between 40 and 50 years old with acute COVID-19.

This clone was detected a few times. The chain joins TRBV19 to TRBJ1-2, with D uncertain. Germline assignment: CDR1 LNHDA and CDR2 SQIVND (reference sequence). This CDR3 has 13 residues. V lost 9 bases and J lost 8, with 19 bases in between. CDR3 sequence (DNA): TGTGCCAGCTGGACGGACTTATCCTCCGGCTACACCTTC. Its translation is CASWTDLSSGYTF.

This chain links TRBV5-5 with TRBJ2-6; D not certain. V was cut by 0 bases and J by 0 bases, with 4 bases left in between. Germline lookup yields CDR1 SGHKS and CDR2 YYEKEE (reference sequence). There are 15 residues in the CDR3. The CDR3 protein is CASSLGSSGANVLTF. The CDR3 DNA reads as TGTGCCAGCAGCTTGGGGAGCTCTGGGGCCAACGTCCTGACTTTC.

The chain joins TRBV6-5 to TRBJ1-1; no clear D. The germline CDR1 and CDR2 sequences are MNHEY and SVGAGI. The CDR3 runs 12 residues. Trimming took 2 bases from V and 2 from J, leaving 3 bases between them. The CDR3 nucleotides are TGTGCCAGCAGTTACCCAAACACTGAAGCTTTCTTT. It yields the protein CASSYPNTEAFF.

The chain links TRBV28 to TRBJ2-3; 9 positions match TRBD2. CDR3 length: 18 amino acids. CDR1 is MDHEN and CDR2 is SYDVKM in the germline V gene. V was clipped by 6 bases and J by 5 bases; unmatched bases: 18. This CDR3 reads CASSPRHRQRGARDTQYF. CDR3 nucleotides: TGTGCCAGCAGCCCCAGACATAGACAGCGGGGGGCGAGAGATACGCAGTATTTT.

The gene calls are TRBV9 and TRBJ2-3; D possibly corresponds to TRBD2 (6 bases). The germline V and J ends were trimmed by 0 bases and 2 bases, with 10 bases remaining between them. This CDR3 is built from 15 residues. Germline-derived CDR1 and CDR2 are SGDLS and YYNGEE. CDR3 coding DNA: TGTGCCAGCAGCGTAGGGGGGGATCCCACAGATACGCAGTATTTT. Amino acid sequence: CASSVGGDPTDTQYF.

The rearrangement joins TRBV5-4 to TRBJ2-5, with TRBD2 matching 10 bases. V dropped 3 bases and J dropped 2; count of bases not matched to a gene: 7. Looked up from germline, CDR1 is SGHNT and CDR2 is YYREEE (reference sequence). CDR3 length equals 16 residues. The CDR3 DNA is TGTGCCAGCAGCTACCCGAGCGGGGGGGGGCAAGAGACCCAGTACTTC. Encoded protein: CASSYPSGGGQETQYF. Full variable domain (remainder filled in from reference TRBV5-4 and TRBJ2-5): ETGVTQSPTHLIKTRGQQVTLRCSSQSGHNTVSWYQQALGQGPQFIFQYYREEENGRGNFPPRFSGLQFPNYSSELNVNALELDDSALYLCASSYPSGGGQETQYFGPGTRLLVL.

The CDR3 spells CASSSSSDQPQHF. The CDR3 region has the DNA TGTGCCAGCAGTTCCTCCTCTGATCAGCCCCAGCATTTT. The chain carries TRBV27 and TRBJ1-5; no clear D gene. V was trimmed by 4 bases and J by 5 bases, leaving 9 bases between them. The CDR3 covers 13 residues. CDR1 MNHEY and CDR2 SMNVEV come from the germline V gene (reference sequence).

The chain links TRBV18 to TRBJ1-3; D is unresolved. The V and J ends lost 8 bases and 8 bases respectively, with 10 bases between them. Per germline, CDR1 KGHSH and CDR2 LQKENI. The CDR3 runs to 11 residues. Here the CDR3 reads CASPWSDTIYF. CDR3 sequence (DNA): TGTGCCAGCCCGTGGTCGGACACCATATATTTT.

This chain joins TRBV2 and TRBJ1-5, with D possibly matching TRBD1 (6 bases). This CDR3 contains 13 residues. In germline, CDR1 is SNHLY, CDR2 FYNNEI. Trimming removed 7 bases from V and 8 bases from J, with 15 bases in between. CDR3 bases: TGTGCCAGCACCGGGACACGTGAAGAGCCCCAGCATTTT. Protein sequence: CASTGTREEPQHF. Full variable domain (rest looked up from reference TRBV2 and TRBJ1-5): EPEVTQTPSHQVTQMGQEVILRCVPISNHLYFYWYRQILGQKVEFLVSFYNNEISEKSEIFDDQFSVERPDGSNFTLKIRSTKLEDSAMYFCASTGTREEPQHFGDGTRLSIL.

The sample holds one count of this clone. The rearrangement links TRBV7-2 to TRBJ1-1, with 7 bases lining up with TRBD1. The CDR3 has 14 residues. Germline V gene lookup returns CDR1 SGHTA and CDR2 FQGNSA. With V trimmed by 5 bases and J by 7 bases, 10 bases remained unmatched. In nucleotides, the CDR3 is TGTGCCAGCAGCACCCGACAGGGCGACCTTGAAGCTTTCTTT. Its protein is CASSTRQGDLEAFF.